The 17 T cell receptor beta chains in this list originate from one sample, sequenced in a study of cytomegalovirus exposure and HLA in healthy donors. In the PCR, 60 Vbeta and 13 Jbeta primers were used. Data came from immunoSEQ multiplex PCR; TCRdb stores just in-frame clones and leaves some out. The profile shows approximately 130,000 clones, 65% to 85% of them singletons. Sequencing used PBMCs. The receptors were gathered from a woman in her thirties or forties in good health and CMV-seronegative.

V usage is TRBV9 and J usage is TRBJ1-2; TRBD1 matches at 8 bases. Trimming cost V 9 bases and J 2 bases; bases outside gene matches: 3. The CDR3 runs 12 residues. CDR1 SGDLS and CDR2 YYNGEE come from the germline V gene. The CDR3 protein is CATGGLNYGYTF. The CDR3 bases are TGTGCCACAGGGGGCCTCAACTATGGCTACACCTTC.

CDR3 residues: CASSESSGIGNSPLHF. The DNA for the CDR3 is TGCGCCAGCAGTGAGTCGTCGGGGATAGGGAATTCACCCCTCCACTTT. The gene calls are TRBV10-2 and TRBJ1-6; the D is unclear. The CDR3 loop spans 16 amino acids. The germline gives CDR1 WSHSY, CDR2 SAAADI. V was shortened by 0 bases and J by 7 bases, with 13 bases between the two germline ends.

The rearrangement joins TRBV19 to TRBJ1-5, with D possibly matching TRBD1 (5 bases). Germline V gene data show CDR1 as LNHDA and CDR2 as SQIVND (reference sequence). This CDR3 is 15 amino acids long. V was shortened by 6 bases and J by 5 bases, with 17 bases between the two germline ends. The CDR3 protein is CASSPPGGRDQPQHF. DNA for the CDR3: TGTGCCAGTAGCCCCCCCGGGGGGAGGGATCAGCCCCAGCATTTT.

J is TRBJ2-7 and V is TRBV19; D is perhaps TRBD1 (5 bases). Germline CDR1 and CDR2: LNHDA and SQIVND (reference sequence). The CDR3 is made up of 14 amino acids. V was clipped by 5 bases and J by 3 bases, with 14 bases between them. The CDR3 spells CASSATGSFYEQYF. The CDR3 DNA reads TGTGCCAGTAGTGCTACAGGATCTTTCTACGAGCAGTACTTC. The entire variable domain, with the rest obtained from reference TRBV19 and TRBJ2-7, is as follows: DGGITQSPKYLFRKEGQNVTLSCEQNLNHDAMYWYRQDPGQGLRLIYYSQIVNDFQKGDIAEGYSVSREKKESFPLTVTSAQKNPTAFYLCASSATGSFYEQYFGPGTRLTVT.

This clone was seen only once. The chain couples TRBV7-9 to TRBJ1-1; maybe TRBD1 (6 bases). The germline V gene encodes CDR1 SEHNR and CDR2 FQNEAQ (reference sequence). The CDR3 spans 13 residues. V was trimmed by 3 bases and J by 4 bases, leaving 9 bases between them. This CDR3 is CASSLGQLTEAFF. In DNA form, the CDR3 reads TGTGCCAGCAGCTTGGGACAACTCACTGAAGCTTTCTTT.

This clone was observed a few times. This rearrangement joins TRBV5-1 to TRBJ2-7; 7 nucleotides match TRBD1. V dropped 5 bases and J dropped 0; count of bases not matched to a gene: 5. The CDR3 extends over 14 amino acids. Germline V gene sequence: CDR1 SGHRS, CDR2 YFSETQ. The CDR3 is CASSRGQDSYEQYF. CDR3 bases: TGCGCCAGCAGTCGTGGACAGGACTCCTACGAGCAGTACTTC.

The chain combines TRBV10-1 with TRBJ2-2; TRBD2 matches at 13 bases. CDR1 and CDR2 from the germline V gene are WNHNN and SYGVQD (reference sequence). The CDR3 totals 16 residues. Trimming at V came to 4 bases and at J to 7 bases, leaving 6 bases not matched to a gene. CDR3 sequence: CASSAGLAGADGELFF. The DNA of the CDR3 is TGCGCCAGCAGTGCAGGACTAGCGGGAGCCGACGGGGAGCTGTTTTTT.

V is TRBV25-1 and J is TRBJ1-1, with 10 bases that match TRBD1. Germline V gene data show CDR1 as MGHDK and CDR2 as SYGVNS. J gave up 10 bases and V 5 bases, and 7 bases lay outside the gene matches. The CDR3 consists of 13 residues. The DNA for the CDR3 is TGTGCCAGCAGTCACGGACAGGGGGACGGAGCTTTCTTT. Its protein product is CASSHGQGDGAFF.

The chain couples TRBV28 to TRBJ1-4; weak D call: TRBD1 (6 bases). CDR1 is MDHEN and CDR2 is SYDVKM in the germline V gene. V lost 6 bases, J lost 0 bases, and 8 bases lay in between. CDR3 length: 14 amino acids. The CDR3 reads CASRKGATNEKLFF. In DNA, the CDR3 is TGTGCCAGCAGGAAGGGGGCAACTAATGAAAAACTGTTTTTT.

The chain recombines TRBV27 with TRBJ2-2; tentative D call: TRBD2 (6 bases). The CDR3 loop spans 14 amino acids. Looked up from germline, CDR1 is MNHEY and CDR2 is SMNVEV (reference sequence). V dropped 6 bases and J dropped 4 bases, with 12 bases sitting between them. The CDR3 region is CASSFGTLTGELFF. The CDR3 DNA is TGTGCCAGCAGCTTCGGGACTCTCACCGGGGAGCTGTTTTTT.

CDR3 amino acids: CASSPTGVQYF. CDR3 coding DNA: TGTGCCAGCAGCCCCACGGGGGTTCAGTACTTC. The genes are TRBV28 and TRBJ2-5; D is perhaps TRBD2 (6 bases). The CDR3 length is 11 residues. V was pared by 6 bases and J by 11 bases, with 13 bases between. Looked up from germline, CDR1 is MDHEN and CDR2 is SYDVKM.

The CDR3 reads CASSLPGANEKLFF. The CDR3 region has the DNA TGCGCCAGCAGCTTACCAGGGGCAAATGAAAAACTGTTTTTT. The chain couples TRBV5-1 to TRBJ1-4; possible D gene TRBD1, 6 bases. The V gene lost 2 bases and the J gene lost 5 bases, with 10 bases spanning the gap. The CDR3 loop spans 14 amino acids. CDR1 is SGHRS, CDR2 YFSETQ, per germline.

The chain joins TRBV27 to TRBJ2-6; the D gene is possibly TRBD1 (5 bases). Looked up from germline, CDR1 is MNHEY and CDR2 is SMNVEV (reference sequence). Trimming cost V 2 bases and J 0 bases, with 11 bases left between them. This CDR3 is 17 amino acids long. CDR3 nucleotide sequence: TGTGCCAGCAGTTTAATCCGACAGTCCTCTGGGGCCAACGTCCTGACTTTC. It codes for CASSLIRQSSGANVLTF.

The V call is TRBV2, the J call TRBJ2-7, with D possibly TRBD1 on 5 matching bases. Germline V CDR1 and CDR2: SNHLY, FYNNEI. The CDR3 runs to 14 residues. Trimming shortened V by 1 base and J by 6 bases, and 13 bases separated the two germline ends. As DNA, the CDR3 is TGTGCCAGCAGTGAAGGCTTAAAGGGGTTCGAGCAGTACTTC. It encodes CASSEGLKGFEQYF.

This clone has only one observation. J is TRBJ2-5 and V is TRBV2, with TRBD1 matching 7 bases. There are 14 residues in the CDR3. V was pared by 6 bases and J by 4 bases, with 8 bases of the junction left unmatched. Germline lookup yields CDR1 SNHLY and CDR2 FYNNEI. CDR3 sequence (DNA): TGTGCCAGCAGACCGACAGGGAAACGAGAGACCCAGTACTTC. Translated, it gives CASRPTGKRETQYF.

The chain joins TRBV9 to TRBJ2-1; TRBD2 matches 13 bases. V shed 5 bases, J shed 7 bases, and the junction held 6 bases outside the gene matches. From germline, CDR1 is SGDLS and CDR2 YYNGEE. This CDR3 has 15 residues. The CDR3 protein is CASSALAGGPNEQFF. The CDR3 DNA reads TGTGCCAGCAGTGCACTAGCGGGGGGGCCAAATGAGCAGTTCTTC.

The chain has TRBV6-6 and TRBJ2-2; D perhaps matches TRBD1 (5 bases). The germline V gene has CDR1 MNHNY and CDR2 SVGAGI (reference sequence). This CDR3 comprises 15 residues. V lost 5 bases and J 1 base, leaving 11 bases between the germline ends. CDR3: CASSSLQGNTGELFF. The CDR3 DNA reads as TGTGCCAGCAGTAGCCTTCAGGGGAACACCGGGGAGCTGTTTTTT.